This passage covers 26 T cell receptor beta chains from one sample sequenced in a study of blood T cells in healthy people across ages (dated by TCRdb to between 2014 and 2016). The library was built by means of 5' RACE. The run used an Illumina HiSeq 2500. A second PCR of roughly 7 to 11 cycles was performed with a sample-barcoded 5' primer and a J-beta primer mix. Clones were called with MiXCR by TCRdb after fastp trimmed the public reads at Q25, and only in-frame beta chains were retained. When rows share a CDR3 protein, they turn into one entry using the most common DNA and genes. The sample includes 450,000 to 700,000 distinct CDR3 sequences, with roughly 29% observed a single time. Less than 20% of the sample lies in the top ten. The sample was blood. Receptors originate from a woman aged 70-85 years in good health.

This clonotype has just a few counts. The chain joins TRBV3-1 to TRBJ2-5; D is uncertain. Germline lookup yields CDR1 LGHDT and CDR2 YNNKEL (reference sequence). This CDR3 has 12 amino acids. V was pared by 1 base and J by 3 bases, with 3 bases between. The chain's CDR3 is CASSQVKETQYF. The CDR3 region has the DNA TGTGCCAGCAGCCAAGTGAAAGAGACCCAGTACTTC.

This chain joins TRBV20-1 and TRBJ1-2; no clear D gene. The germline gives CDR1 DFQATT, CDR2 SNEGSKA (reference sequence). Trimming removed 1 base at V and 8 bases at J, with 17 bases between. This CDR3 contains 14 residues. The CDR3 bases are TGCAGTGCTAGAGTCGAGGGTAGTTGGAAGGGCTACACCTTC. This sequence encodes CSARVEGSWKGYTF.

The chain employs TRBV7-2 and TRBJ2-5; D may be TRBD1 (5 bases). The J call could be wrong; TRBJ2-1 is a better fit for the DNA end. The length of the CDR3 is 12 residues. Germline lookup yields CDR1 SGHTA and CDR2 FQGNSA. CDR3 loop: CASSLDRHEQFF. The CDR3 DNA sequence: TGTGCCAGCAGCTTAGACAGGCATGAGCAGTTCTTC.

This clonotype occurred many times. The rearrangement links TRBV9 to TRBJ2-1, with 7 bases lining up with TRBD2. Germline V gives CDR1 SGDLS, CDR2 YYNGEE. V shed 0 bases and J 0 bases; nucleotides not matched to a gene: 0. The CDR3 has 15 residues. CDR3 sequence (DNA): TGTGCCAGCAGCGTAGCGGGGGGCTCCTACAATGAGCAGTTCTTC. Its translation: CASSVAGGSYNEQFF.

This sequence joins TRBV20-1 and TRBJ1-1; D is possibly TRBD1 (5 bases). V gave up 0 bases and J gave up 0 bases, with 11 bases separating them. Germline CDR1 is DFQATT and CDR2 is SNEGSKA (reference sequence). The CDR3 extends over 15 amino acids. CDR3 in amino acids: CSARDGTAMNTEAFF. CDR3 in DNA: TGCAGTGCTAGAGACGGGACGGCCATGAACACTGAAGCTTTCTTT.

This clonotype was seen only once. The chain combines TRBV7-6 with TRBJ2-5, with D maybe TRBD1 (5 bases). The DNA end lines up better with TRBJ2-1; the J call may be wrong. The CDR3 sequence is 11 residues long. CDR1 is SGHVS and CDR2 is FNYEAQ in the germline V gene. The CDR3 nucleotides read TGTGCCAGCACCCTGTGGGGCGAGCAGTTCTTC. It encodes CASTLWGEQFF.

This clonotype was detected a few times. CDR3: CASDTGGETQYF. As DNA, the CDR3 is TGTGCCAGTGATACAGGAGGAGAGACCCAGTACTTC. J is TRBJ2-5 and V is TRBV7-9; D tentatively reads TRBD1 or TRBD2 (5 bases each). Trimming stripped 9 bases from V and 4 bases from J, with 12 bases between. The CDR3 has 12 residues. The V gene's germline CDR1 is SEHNR and CDR2 FQNEAQ (reference sequence).

With respect to this clonotype: Being one base from a much bigger clone, this may be a read error. This chain uses TRBV9 with TRBJ1-1, with a tentative D call TRBD1 (5 bases). The CDR3 is 12 residues long. The germline V gene has CDR1 SGDLS and CDR2 YYNGEE. In nucleotides, the CDR3 is TGTGCCAGCAGCAATATGGACACTGTAGCTTTCTTT. This gives the protein CASSNMDTVAFF.

The V and J genes are TRBV3-1 and TRBJ1-2; D may be TRBD1 (6 bases). Trimming shortened V by 4 bases and J by 6 bases, and 15 bases separated the two germline ends. The germline V gene encodes CDR1 LGHDT and CDR2 YNNKEL (reference sequence). CDR3 length: 14 amino acids. CDR3: CASSPRTYRDGYTF. CDR3 in DNA: TGTGCCAGCAGCCCCCGAACATACAGGGATGGCTACACCTTC.

This sequence joins TRBV6-1 and TRBJ2-5; 10 nucleotides agree with TRBD2. The CDR3 totals 14 residues. Germline CDR1 and CDR2: MNHNS and SASEGT. Trimming at V came to 2 bases and at J to 11 bases, leaving 8 bases not matched to a gene. CDR3 sequence reads: CASSESGGAEEQYF. In DNA, the CDR3 is TGTGCCAGCAGTGAAAGCGGGGGGGCTGAAGAGCAGTACTTC.

The chain has TRBV20-1 and TRBJ2-5, with TRBD1 identical over 9 bases. Germline V gene data show CDR1 as DFQATT and CDR2 as SNEGSKA (reference sequence). V lost 8 bases, J lost 4 bases, and 11 bases stayed unmatched. There are 14 residues in the CDR3. The CDR3 nucleotides read TGCAGTTCCCGGGGACAGGGTCCGGGAGAGACCCAGTACTTC. It translates to CSSRGQGPGETQYF.

In this sample, this clonotype turned up a few times. The chain uses TRBV5-6 and TRBJ2-5; D is unclear. The germline CDR1 and CDR2 sequences are SGHDT and YYEEEE. The CDR3 is 14 residues long. Trimming pared 4 bases from V and 4 bases from J, leaving 14 bases between. In nucleotides, the CDR3 is TGTGCCAGCAGCGGACCGGCCGCGCCAGAGACCCAGTACTTC. It is translated as CASSGPAAPETQYF.

This clonotype was seen more than once but under ten times. The J gene is TRBJ1-3, the V gene TRBV7-9, with unresolved D. This CDR3 has 14 amino acids. The germline CDR1 and CDR2 sequences are SEHNR and FQNEAQ (reference sequence). V shed 5 bases and J shed 3 bases, with 11 bases lying between them. The CDR3 protein is CASSTTLDGNTIYF. The DNA for the CDR3 is TGTGCCAGCAGCACGACTCTCGATGGAAACACCATATATTTT.

The chain combines TRBV5-6 with TRBJ2-5; TRBD2 aligns across 9 bases. The CDR3 is 15 amino acids. Germline assignment: CDR1 SGHDT and CDR2 YYEEEE. The V gene end was trimmed by 6 bases and the J gene end by 6 bases; junction bases not matched to a gene: 12. The CDR3 here is CASTLIAGDMKTQYF. Written as DNA, the CDR3 is TGTGCCAGCACCCTGATAGCGGGGGATATGAAGACCCAGTACTTC.

The chain uses TRBV5-5 and TRBJ1-5, with D possibly matching TRBD1 (5 bases). CDR1 SGHKS and CDR2 YYEKEE come from the germline V gene (reference sequence). The germline V and J ends were trimmed by 2 bases and 6 bases, with 15 bases remaining between them. This CDR3 contains 15 residues. This chain's CDR3 is CASSLWQGGSQPQHF. Written as DNA, the CDR3 is TGTGCCAGCAGCTTATGGCAGGGCGGGAGTCAGCCCCAGCATTTT.

V gene TRBV9 combines with J gene TRBJ1-1; the D is unclear. Germline V gives CDR1 SGDLS, CDR2 YYNGEE. The CDR3 contains 15 residues. Trimming left V 3 bases short and J 1 base short, with 13 bases between. The chain's CDR3 is CASSAFLTQNTEAFF. The CDR3 nucleotides are TGTGCCAGCAGCGCCTTCCTTACCCAGAACACTGAAGCTTTCTTT.

A few counts support this clonotype. The chain couples TRBV19 to TRBJ1-1; TRBD1 matches 8 bases. CDR3 size: 16 residues. Trimming removed 4 bases from V and 3 bases from J; junction bases left unmatched: 10. Germline loops: CDR1 LNHDA, CDR2 SQIVND (reference sequence). CDR3 coding DNA: TGTGCCAGTAGTAGGGGAAGAGGGACAGGCGACACTGAAGCTTTCTTT. It yields the protein CASSRGRGTGDTEAFF.

The table lists this clonotype with many counts. J is TRBJ2-6 and V is TRBV4-3; perhaps TRBD2 as D (6 bases). V lost 1 base and J 0 bases, leaving 13 bases between the germline ends. This CDR3 is built from 18 residues. Germline values: CDR1 LGHNA, CDR2 YSLEER. This CDR3 is CASSQGRRTISGANVLTF. In nucleotides, the CDR3 is TGCGCCAGCAGCCAAGGAAGACGGACTATCTCTGGGGCCAACGTCCTGACTTTC.

V usage is TRBV7-2 and J usage is TRBJ1-5; D not resolved. The V gene lost 1 base and the J gene lost 3 bases, with 10 bases spanning the gap. The CDR3 loop spans 15 amino acids. CDR1 is SGHTA and CDR2 is FQGNSA in the germline V gene. CDR3 residues: CASSLGARHNQPQHF. The DNA of the CDR3 is TGTGCCAGCAGCTTAGGGGCCCGGCACAATCAGCCCCAGCATTTT.

This clonotype was observed a handful of times. The gene calls are TRBV15 and TRBJ1-4, with D perhaps matching TRBD1 (6 bases). Germline CDR1 is LNHNV and CDR2 is YYDKDF (reference sequence). V was cut by 0 bases and J by 7 bases, with 15 bases left in between. The CDR3 totals 16 residues. Here the CDR3 reads CATSRDLTGLGEKLFF. In DNA, the CDR3 is TGTGCCACCAGCAGAGATTTAACAGGGCTAGGTGAAAAACTGTTTTTT.

This clonotype was counted a few times. The chain carries TRBV7-8 and TRBJ2-5, with 11 bases fitting TRBD2. The V segment lost 6 bases and the J segment 4 bases; nucleotides outside the gene matches: 7. The CDR3 runs 15 residues. Looked up from germline, CDR1 is SGHVS and CDR2 is FQNEAQ. This CDR3 is CASSPNTSGGETQYF. In nucleotides, the CDR3 is TGTGCCAGCAGTCCAAATACTAGCGGGGGAGAGACCCAGTACTTC.

This clonotype was seen a few times. V is TRBV6-1 and J is TRBJ1-2; no firm D call. Trimming took 1 base from V and 4 from J, leaving 7 bases between them. The CDR3 sequence is 13 residues long. Germline loops: CDR1 MNHNS, CDR2 SASEGT. CDR3 region: CASSEVMGYGYTF. CDR3 in DNA: TGTGCCAGCAGTGAAGTGATGGGCTATGGCTACACCTTC.

This clonotype showed up just a few times. A junction end diverges from the germline sequence, so it may reflect a read error. V is TRBV20-1 and J is TRBJ1-6, with D uncertain. This CDR3 is 14 amino acids long. The germline V gene encodes CDR1 DFQATT and CDR2 SNEGSKA (reference sequence). CDR3 DNA sequence: TGCAGTGCTACCAAGAACTCCTATAATTCACCCCTCCGCTTT. This codes for CSATKNSYNSPLRF.

V gene TRBV7-2 combines with J gene TRBJ2-1, with TRBD2 matching over 10 bases. V gave up 5 bases and J gave up 8 bases; unmatched junction bases: 6. Germline values: CDR1 SGHTA, CDR2 FQGNSA. This CDR3 spans 14 amino acids. The CDR3 spells CASSPSGGRHEQFF. DNA for the CDR3: TGTGCCAGCAGCCCTAGCGGGGGACGACATGAGCAGTTCTTC.

Here the CDR3 reads CASSNDRPNEKLFF. For the CDR3, the DNA is TGTGCCAGCAGCAACGACAGACCTAATGAAAAACTGTTTTTT. The chain uses TRBV7-9 and TRBJ1-4, with a weak D call TRBD1 (5 bases). The CDR3 runs 14 residues. Germline V CDR1 and CDR2: SEHNR, FQNEAQ (reference sequence). V was clipped by 5 bases and J by 3 bases, with 10 bases between them.

This clonotype was counted a few times. The chain couples TRBV7-9 to TRBJ2-6; D unclear. Germline assignment: CDR1 SEHNR and CDR2 FQNEAQ (reference sequence). Deletions cut 5 bases from V and 2 bases from J, with 13 bases between. CDR3 length: 16 amino acids. The CDR3, as DNA: TGTGCCAGCAGCACGGGCCTCCCCCCTGGGGCCAACGTCCTGACTTTC. Translated: CASSTGLPPGANVLTF.